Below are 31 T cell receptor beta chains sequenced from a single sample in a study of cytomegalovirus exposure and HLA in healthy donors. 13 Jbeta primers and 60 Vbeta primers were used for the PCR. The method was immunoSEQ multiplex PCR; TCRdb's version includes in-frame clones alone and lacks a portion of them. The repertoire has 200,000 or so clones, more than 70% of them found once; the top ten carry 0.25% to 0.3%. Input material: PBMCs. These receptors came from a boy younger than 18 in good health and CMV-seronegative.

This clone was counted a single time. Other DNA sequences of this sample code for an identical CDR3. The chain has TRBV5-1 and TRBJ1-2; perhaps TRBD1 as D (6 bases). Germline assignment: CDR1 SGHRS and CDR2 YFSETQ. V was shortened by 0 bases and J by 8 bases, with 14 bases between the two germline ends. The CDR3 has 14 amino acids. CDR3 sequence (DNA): TGCGCCAGCAGCTTGGGTCAGGGGATAGGAGGCTACACCTTC. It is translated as CASSLGQGIGGYTF. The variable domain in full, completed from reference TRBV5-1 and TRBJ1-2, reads KAGVTQTPRYLIKTRGQQVTLSCSPISGHRSVSWYQQTPGQGLQFLFEYFSETQRNKGNFPGRFSGRQFSNSRSEMNVSTLELGDSALYLCASSLGQGIGGYTFGSGTRLTVV.

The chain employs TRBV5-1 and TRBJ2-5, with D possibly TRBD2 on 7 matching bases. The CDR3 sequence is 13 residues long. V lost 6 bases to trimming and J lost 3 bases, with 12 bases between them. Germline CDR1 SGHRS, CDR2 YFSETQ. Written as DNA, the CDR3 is TGCGCCAGCATGCGGGGGCCCGAAGAGACCCAGTACTTC. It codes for CASMRGPEETQYF.

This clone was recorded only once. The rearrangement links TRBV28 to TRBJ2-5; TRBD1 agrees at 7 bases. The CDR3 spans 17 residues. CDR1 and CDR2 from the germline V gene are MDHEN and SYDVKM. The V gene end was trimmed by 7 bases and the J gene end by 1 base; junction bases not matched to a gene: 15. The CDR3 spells CASKTGQNSAGQETQYF. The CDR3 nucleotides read TGTGCCAGCAAGACGGGACAGAACTCTGCTGGCCAAGAGACCCAGTACTTC.

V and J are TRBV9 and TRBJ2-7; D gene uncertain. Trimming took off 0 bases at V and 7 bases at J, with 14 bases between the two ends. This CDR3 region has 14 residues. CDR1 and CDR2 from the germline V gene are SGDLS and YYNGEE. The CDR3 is CASSVDAQTREQYF. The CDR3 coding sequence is TGTGCCAGCAGCGTAGATGCCCAAACGAGGGAGCAGTACTTC.

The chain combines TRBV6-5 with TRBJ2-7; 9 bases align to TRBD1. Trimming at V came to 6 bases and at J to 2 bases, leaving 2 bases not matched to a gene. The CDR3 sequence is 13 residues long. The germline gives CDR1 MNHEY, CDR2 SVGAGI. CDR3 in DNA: TGTGCCAGCAGGGGGACAGGGACCTACGAGCAGTACTTC. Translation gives CASRGTGTYEQYF.

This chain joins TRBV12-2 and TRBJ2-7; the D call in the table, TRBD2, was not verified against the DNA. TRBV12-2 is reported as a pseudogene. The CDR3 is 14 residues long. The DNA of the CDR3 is TGTGCAAGTCGCCACCTAGCGGGAGTTTACGAGCAGTACTTC. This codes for CASRHLAGVYEQYF.

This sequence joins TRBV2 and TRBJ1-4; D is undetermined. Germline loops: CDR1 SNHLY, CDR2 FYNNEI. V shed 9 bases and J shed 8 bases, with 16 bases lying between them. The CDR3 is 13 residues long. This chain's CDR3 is CASRGQSREKLFF. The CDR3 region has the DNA TGTGCCAGTAGAGGGCAATCTCGGGAAAAACTGTTTTTT.

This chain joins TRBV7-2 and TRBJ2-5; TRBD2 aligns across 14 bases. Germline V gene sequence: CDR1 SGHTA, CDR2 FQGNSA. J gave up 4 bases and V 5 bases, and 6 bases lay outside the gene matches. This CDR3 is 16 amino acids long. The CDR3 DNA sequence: TGTGCCAGCAGCGCGACTAGCGGGGGGGCAGGAGAGACCCAGTACTTC. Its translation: CASSATSGGAGETQYF. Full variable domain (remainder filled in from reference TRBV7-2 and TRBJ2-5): GAGVSQSPSNKVTEKGKDVELRCDPISGHTALYWYRQSLGQGLEFLIYFQGNSAPDKSGLPSDRFSAERTGGSVSTLTIQRTQQEDSAVYLCASSATSGGAGETQYFGPGTRLLVL.

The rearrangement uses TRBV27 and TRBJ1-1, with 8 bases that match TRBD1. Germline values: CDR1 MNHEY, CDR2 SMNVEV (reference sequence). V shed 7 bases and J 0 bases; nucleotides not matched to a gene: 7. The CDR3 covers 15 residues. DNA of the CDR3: TGTGCCAGCAAGGGGGACAGGTCTATGAACACTGAAGCTTTCTTT. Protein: CASKGDRSMNTEAFF.

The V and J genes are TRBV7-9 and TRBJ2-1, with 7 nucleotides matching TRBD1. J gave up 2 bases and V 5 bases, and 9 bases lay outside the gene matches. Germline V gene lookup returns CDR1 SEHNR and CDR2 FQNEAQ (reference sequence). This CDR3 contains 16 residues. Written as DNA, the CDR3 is TGTGCCAGCAGCCCCAACGGGCAGGGGGCCTACAATGAGCAGTTCTTC. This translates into CASSPNGQGAYNEQFF.

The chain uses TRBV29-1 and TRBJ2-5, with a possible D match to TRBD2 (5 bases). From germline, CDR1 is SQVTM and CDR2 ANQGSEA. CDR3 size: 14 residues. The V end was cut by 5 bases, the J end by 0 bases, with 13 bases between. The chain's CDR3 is CSVPGVQNQETQYF. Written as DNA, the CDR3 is TGCAGCGTTCCCGGGGTCCAAAACCAAGAGACCCAGTACTTC.

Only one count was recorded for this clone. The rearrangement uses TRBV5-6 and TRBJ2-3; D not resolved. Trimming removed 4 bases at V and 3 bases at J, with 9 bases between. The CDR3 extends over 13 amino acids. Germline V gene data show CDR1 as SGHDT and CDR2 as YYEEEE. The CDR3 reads CASSQLDTDTQYF. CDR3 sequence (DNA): TGTGCCAGCAGCCAGCTAGATACAGATACGCAGTATTTT. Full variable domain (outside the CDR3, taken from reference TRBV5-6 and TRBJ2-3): DAGVTQSPTHLIKTRGQQVTLRCSPKSGHDTVSWYQQALGQGPQFIFQYYEEEERQRGNFPDRFSGHQFPNYSSELNVNALLLGDSALYLCASSQLDTDTQYFGPGTRLTVL.

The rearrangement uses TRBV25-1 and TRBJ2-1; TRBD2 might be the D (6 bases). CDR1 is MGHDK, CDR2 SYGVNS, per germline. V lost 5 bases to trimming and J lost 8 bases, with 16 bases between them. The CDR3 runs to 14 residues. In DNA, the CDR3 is TGTGCCAGCAGTTACGGGGGAAGGGTCGATGAGCAGTTCTTC. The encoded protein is CASSYGGRVDEQFF. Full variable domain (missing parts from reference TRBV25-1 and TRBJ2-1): EADIYQTPRYLVIGTGKKITLECSQTMGHDKMYWYQQDPGMELHLIHYSYGVNSTEKGDLSSESTVSRIRTEHFPLTLESARPSHTSQYLCASSYGGRVDEQFFGPGTRLTVL.

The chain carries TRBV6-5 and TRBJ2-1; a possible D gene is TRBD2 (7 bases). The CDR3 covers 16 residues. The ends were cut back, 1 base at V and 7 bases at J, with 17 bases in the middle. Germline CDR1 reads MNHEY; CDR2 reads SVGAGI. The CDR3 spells CASSYLGGGALNEQFF. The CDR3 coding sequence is TGTGCCAGCAGTTACTTAGGTGGGGGGGCCTTGAATGAGCAGTTCTTC.

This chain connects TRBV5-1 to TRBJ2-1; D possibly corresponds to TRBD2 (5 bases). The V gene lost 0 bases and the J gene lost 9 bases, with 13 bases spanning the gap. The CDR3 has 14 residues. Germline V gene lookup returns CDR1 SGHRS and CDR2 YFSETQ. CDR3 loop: CASSLVLAPFEQFF. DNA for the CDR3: TGCGCCAGCAGCTTGGTCCTAGCCCCCTTTGAGCAGTTCTTC.

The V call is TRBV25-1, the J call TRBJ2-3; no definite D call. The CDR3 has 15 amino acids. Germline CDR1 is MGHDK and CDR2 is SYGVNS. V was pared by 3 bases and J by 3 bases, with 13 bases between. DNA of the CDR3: TGTGCCAGCAGTGACAGTTCCCATTCAACAGATACGCAGTATTTT. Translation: CASSDSSHSTDTQYF.

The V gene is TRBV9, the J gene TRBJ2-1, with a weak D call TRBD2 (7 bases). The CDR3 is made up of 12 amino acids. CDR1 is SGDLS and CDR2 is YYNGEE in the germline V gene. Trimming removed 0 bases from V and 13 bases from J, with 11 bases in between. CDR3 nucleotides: TGTGCCAGCAGCGTAGAGGGGGGGGTCCAGTTCTTC. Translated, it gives CASSVEGGVQFF.

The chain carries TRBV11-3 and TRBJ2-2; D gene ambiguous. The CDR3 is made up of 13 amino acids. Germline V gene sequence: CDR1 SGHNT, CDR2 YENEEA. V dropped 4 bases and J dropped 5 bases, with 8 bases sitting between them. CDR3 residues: CASSYERTGELFF. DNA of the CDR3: TGTGCCAGCAGCTATGAACGGACCGGGGAGCTGTTTTTT.

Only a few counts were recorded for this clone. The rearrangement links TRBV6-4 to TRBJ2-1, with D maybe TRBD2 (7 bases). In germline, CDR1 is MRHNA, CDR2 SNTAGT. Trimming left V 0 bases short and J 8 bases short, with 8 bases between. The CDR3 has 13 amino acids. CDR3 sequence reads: CASSDSGGHEQFF. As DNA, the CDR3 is TGTGCCAGCAGTGACTCGGGGGGGCATGAGCAGTTCTTC.

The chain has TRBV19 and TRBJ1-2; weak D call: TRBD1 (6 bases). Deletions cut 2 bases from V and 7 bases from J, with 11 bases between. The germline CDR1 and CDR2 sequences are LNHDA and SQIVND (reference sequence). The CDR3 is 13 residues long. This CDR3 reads CASSIHRDLGYTF. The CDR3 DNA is TGTGCCAGTAGTATACACAGGGATCTTGGCTACACCTTC.

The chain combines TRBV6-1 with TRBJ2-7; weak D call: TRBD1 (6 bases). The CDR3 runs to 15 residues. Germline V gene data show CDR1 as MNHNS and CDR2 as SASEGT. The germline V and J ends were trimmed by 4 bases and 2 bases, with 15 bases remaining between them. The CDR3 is CASSGTGHGPYEQYF. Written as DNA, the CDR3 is TGTGCCAGCAGTGGAACGGGACACGGGCCCTACGAGCAGTACTTC.

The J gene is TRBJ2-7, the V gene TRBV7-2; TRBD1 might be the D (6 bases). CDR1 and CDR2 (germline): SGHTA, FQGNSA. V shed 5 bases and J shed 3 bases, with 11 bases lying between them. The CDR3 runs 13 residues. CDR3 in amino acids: CASSPGVYYEQYF. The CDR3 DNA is TGTGCCAGCAGCCCAGGGGTCTACTACGAGCAGTACTTC.

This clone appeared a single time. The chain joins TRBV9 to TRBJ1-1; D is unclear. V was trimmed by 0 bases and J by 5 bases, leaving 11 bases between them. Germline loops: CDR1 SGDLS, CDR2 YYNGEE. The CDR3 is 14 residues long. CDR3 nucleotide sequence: TGTGCCAGCAGCGTAGGCTATTGGGCGACTGAAGCTTTCTTT. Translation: CASSVGYWATEAFF.

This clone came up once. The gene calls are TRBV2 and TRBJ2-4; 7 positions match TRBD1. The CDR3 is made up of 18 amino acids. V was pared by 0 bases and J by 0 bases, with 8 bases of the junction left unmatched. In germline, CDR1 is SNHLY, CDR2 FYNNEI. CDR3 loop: CASSEALADRLAKNIQYF. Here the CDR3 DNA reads TGTGCCAGCAGTGAAGCTCTGGCGGACAGGCTAGCCAAAAACATTCAGTACTTC. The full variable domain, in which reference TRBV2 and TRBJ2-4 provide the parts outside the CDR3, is EPEVTQTPSHQVTQMGQEVILRCVPISNHLYFYWYRQILGQKVEFLVSFYNNEISEKSEIFDDQFSVERPDGSNFTLKIRSTKLEDSAMYFCASSEALADRLAKNIQYFGAGTRLSVL.

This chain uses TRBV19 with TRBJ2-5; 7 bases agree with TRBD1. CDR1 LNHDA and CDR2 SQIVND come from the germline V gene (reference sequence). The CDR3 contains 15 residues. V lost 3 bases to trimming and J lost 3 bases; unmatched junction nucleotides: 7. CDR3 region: CASSIVGTDKETQYF. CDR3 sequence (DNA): TGTGCCAGTAGTATTGTAGGGACAGACAAAGAGACCCAGTACTTC.

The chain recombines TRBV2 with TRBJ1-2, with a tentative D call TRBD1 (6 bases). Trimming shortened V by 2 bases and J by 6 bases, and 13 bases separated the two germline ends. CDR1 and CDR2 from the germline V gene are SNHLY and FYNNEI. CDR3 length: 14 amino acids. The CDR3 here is CASSEQGWGHGYTF. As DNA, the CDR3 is TGTGCCAGCAGTGAACAGGGCTGGGGGCATGGCTACACCTTC.

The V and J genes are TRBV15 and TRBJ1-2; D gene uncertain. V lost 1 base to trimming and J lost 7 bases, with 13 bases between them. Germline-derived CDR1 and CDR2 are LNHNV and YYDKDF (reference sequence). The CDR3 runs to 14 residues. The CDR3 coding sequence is TGTGCCACCAGCAGAGCTTCAGCGCGGAGTGGCTACACCTTC. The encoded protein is CATSRASARSGYTF.

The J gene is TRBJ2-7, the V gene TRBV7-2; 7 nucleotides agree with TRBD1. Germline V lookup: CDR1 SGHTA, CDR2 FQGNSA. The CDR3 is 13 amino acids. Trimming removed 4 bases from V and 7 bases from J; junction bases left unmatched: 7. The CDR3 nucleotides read TGTGCCAGCAGCTCCAGACAGGGTAAGGAGCAGTACTTC. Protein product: CASSSRQGKEQYF.

CDR3 sequence (DNA): TGTGCCAGTAGTCCCGGACAGGGGGTGGATCAGCCCCAGCATTTT. Protein sequence: CASSPGQGVDQPQHF. The chain joins TRBV19 to TRBJ1-5; 10 bases align to TRBD1. The trim removed 5 bases at V and 5 bases at J, leaving 6 bases unmatched. The CDR3 is 15 residues long. Germline V gene data show CDR1 as LNHDA and CDR2 as SQIVND (reference sequence).

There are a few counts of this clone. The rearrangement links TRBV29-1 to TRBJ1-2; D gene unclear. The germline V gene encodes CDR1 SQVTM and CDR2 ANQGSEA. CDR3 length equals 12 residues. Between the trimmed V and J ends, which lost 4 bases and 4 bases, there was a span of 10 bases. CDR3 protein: CSVASVLYGYTF. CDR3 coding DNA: TGCAGCGTTGCGTCGGTACTCTATGGCTACACCTTC.

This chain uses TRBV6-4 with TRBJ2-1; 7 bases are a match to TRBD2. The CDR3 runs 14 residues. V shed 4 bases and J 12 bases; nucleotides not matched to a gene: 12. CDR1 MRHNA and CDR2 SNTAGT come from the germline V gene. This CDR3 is CASSAGGGIGSQFF. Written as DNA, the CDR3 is TGTGCCAGCAGTGCGGGGGGAGGGATTGGTTCGCAGTTCTTC.